This T cell receptor (beta chain) appears in the sequencing data of a study of blood T cell repertoires in COVID-19. Study summary: From the United States, Italy and Spain came samples of acute and convalescent COVID-19. Sources were T cells, B-cell-depleted T cells, or PBMCs; the material itself was cDNA or gDNA.

It was during active infection that Seattle patients were enrolled and then longitudinally followed. As processed by the authors: Reference gene primers were amplified, and this amplification served to estimate nucleated cell counts. Sequencing used immunoSEQ multiplex PCR; TCRdb keeps in-frame clones, though not all of them. D and trimming come from the DNA, and the V and J calls and clone size come from that table. The table includes approximately 350,000 clones, about 90% detected once. V was clipped by 0 bases and J by 1 base; unmatched bases: 2. The CDR3 covers 17 residues. The V gene's germline CDR1 is KGHSH and CDR2 LQKENI.

The receptor comes from a woman in her seventies with COVID-19, enrolled during active disease. The chain has TRBV18 and TRBJ2-2, with 10 bases lining up with TRBD2. The source material was peripheral blood. CDR3 residues: CASSPPLAGVNTGELFF. The CDR3, as DNA: TGTGCCAGCTCACCACCGCTAGCGGGGGTGAACACCGGGGAGCTGTTTTTT. Full variable domain (rest looked up from reference TRBV18 and TRBJ2-2): NAGVMQNPRHLVRRRGQEARLRCSPMKGHSHVYWYRQLPEEGLKFMVYLQKENIIDESGMPKERFSAEFPKEGPSILRIQQVVRGDSAAYFCASSPPLAGVNTGELFFGEGSRLTVL.